The clone carrying this T cell receptor beta chain was found many times. Its antigen remains unknown. The data are from a study of T-cell reconstitution after alpha-beta-depleted transplantation in children. General study findings and limits: It was newly produced T cells that mostly accounted for T-cell counts and diversity one year after transplant. By about two months after transplant, alpha-beta T cells reportedly arose from several hundred graft clones that had expanded.

Unique molecular identifiers were incorporated when the TCRbeta library was constructed. TCRdb analysed the PCR reads with MiXCR anew, one entry per CDR3 protein. The repertoire holds 200,000 to 250,000 distinct CDR3 sequences, with roughly 8.2% as singletons. Trimming removed 6 bases at V and 4 bases at J, with 13 bases between. In germline, CDR1 is SNHLY, CDR2 FYNNEI. The CDR3 runs to 14 residues. Source: PBMCs, mostly from graft donor cells, taken 180 days after TCRalphabeta/CD19-depleted stem cell transplant. This chain connects TRBV2 to TRBJ1-3, with D unresolved. This receptor was obtained from a male patient between 10 and 17 years old who had a stem cell transplant for acute lymphoblastic leukemia, so the T cells may come from the graft donor. As DNA, the CDR3 is TGTGCCAGCAGCGAGATAGGGTACGGAAACACCATATATTTT. Its protein product is CASSEIGYGNTIYF.